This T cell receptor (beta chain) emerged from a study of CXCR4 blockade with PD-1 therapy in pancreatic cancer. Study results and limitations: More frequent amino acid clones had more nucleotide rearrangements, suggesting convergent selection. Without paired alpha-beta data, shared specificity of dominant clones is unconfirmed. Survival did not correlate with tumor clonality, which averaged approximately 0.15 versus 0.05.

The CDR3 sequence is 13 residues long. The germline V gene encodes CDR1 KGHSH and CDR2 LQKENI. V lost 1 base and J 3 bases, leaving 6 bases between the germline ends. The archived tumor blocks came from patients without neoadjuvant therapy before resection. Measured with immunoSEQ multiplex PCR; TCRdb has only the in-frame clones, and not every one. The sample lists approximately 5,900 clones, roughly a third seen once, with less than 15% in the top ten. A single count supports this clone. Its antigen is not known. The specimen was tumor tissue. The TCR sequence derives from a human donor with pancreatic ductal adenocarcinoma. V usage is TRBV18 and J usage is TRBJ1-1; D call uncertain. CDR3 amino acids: CASSPQADTEAFF. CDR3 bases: TGTGCCAGCTCACCACAGGCTGACACTGAAGCTTTCTTT.